This TCR beta chain appears in the sequencing data of a study of glioma-infiltrating T cells. General study points: CDR3 overlap between tissue and blood was very small. Non-neoplastic patients had below-expected tissue-blood divergence, while all gliomas exceeded expectation.

Using RNA template, CDR3s of TCR alpha and beta were amplified with iRepertoire arm-PCR. Tissue mRNA or PBMC total RNA, about 90-400 ng, went into one-step reverse transcription and amplification. Using its own MiXCR run on the multiplex PCR reads, TCRdb lists one record per CDR3 protein. Counted here are some 150,000 distinct CDR3 sequences, approximately 39% occurring once; the ten biggest clones make up more than 15%. The sample holds one count of this clonotype. Its cognate antigen is unknown. Sequenced material: glioma tissue, nonneoplastic brain tissue, or PBMCs (not recorded which). The sequence was obtained from a human donor with low-grade glioma or glioblastoma, undergoing nonglioma brain surgery, or in good health (not recorded which).

The CDR3: CASSQETSGSHEQYF. CDR3 sequence (DNA): TGCGCCAGCAGCCAAGAAACTAGCGGGAGCCACGAGCAGTACTTC. The rearrangement links TRBV4-3 to TRBJ2-7; 11 bases are a match to TRBD2. V lost 0 bases and J lost 5; bases outside the gene matches: 3. The CDR3 has 15 amino acids. CDR1 is LGHNA and CDR2 is YSLEER in the germline V gene.